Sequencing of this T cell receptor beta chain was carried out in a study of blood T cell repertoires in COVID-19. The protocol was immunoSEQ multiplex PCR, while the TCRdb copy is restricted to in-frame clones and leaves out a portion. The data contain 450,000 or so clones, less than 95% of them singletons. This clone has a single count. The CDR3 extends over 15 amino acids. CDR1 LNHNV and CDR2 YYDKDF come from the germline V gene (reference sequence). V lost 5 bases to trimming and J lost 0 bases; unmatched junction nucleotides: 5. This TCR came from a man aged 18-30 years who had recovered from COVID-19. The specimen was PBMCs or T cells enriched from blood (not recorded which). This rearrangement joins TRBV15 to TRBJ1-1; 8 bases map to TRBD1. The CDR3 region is CATSARTGLNTEAFF. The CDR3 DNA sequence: TGTGCCACCAGCGCCCGGACAGGGCTGAACACTGAAGCTTTCTTT.